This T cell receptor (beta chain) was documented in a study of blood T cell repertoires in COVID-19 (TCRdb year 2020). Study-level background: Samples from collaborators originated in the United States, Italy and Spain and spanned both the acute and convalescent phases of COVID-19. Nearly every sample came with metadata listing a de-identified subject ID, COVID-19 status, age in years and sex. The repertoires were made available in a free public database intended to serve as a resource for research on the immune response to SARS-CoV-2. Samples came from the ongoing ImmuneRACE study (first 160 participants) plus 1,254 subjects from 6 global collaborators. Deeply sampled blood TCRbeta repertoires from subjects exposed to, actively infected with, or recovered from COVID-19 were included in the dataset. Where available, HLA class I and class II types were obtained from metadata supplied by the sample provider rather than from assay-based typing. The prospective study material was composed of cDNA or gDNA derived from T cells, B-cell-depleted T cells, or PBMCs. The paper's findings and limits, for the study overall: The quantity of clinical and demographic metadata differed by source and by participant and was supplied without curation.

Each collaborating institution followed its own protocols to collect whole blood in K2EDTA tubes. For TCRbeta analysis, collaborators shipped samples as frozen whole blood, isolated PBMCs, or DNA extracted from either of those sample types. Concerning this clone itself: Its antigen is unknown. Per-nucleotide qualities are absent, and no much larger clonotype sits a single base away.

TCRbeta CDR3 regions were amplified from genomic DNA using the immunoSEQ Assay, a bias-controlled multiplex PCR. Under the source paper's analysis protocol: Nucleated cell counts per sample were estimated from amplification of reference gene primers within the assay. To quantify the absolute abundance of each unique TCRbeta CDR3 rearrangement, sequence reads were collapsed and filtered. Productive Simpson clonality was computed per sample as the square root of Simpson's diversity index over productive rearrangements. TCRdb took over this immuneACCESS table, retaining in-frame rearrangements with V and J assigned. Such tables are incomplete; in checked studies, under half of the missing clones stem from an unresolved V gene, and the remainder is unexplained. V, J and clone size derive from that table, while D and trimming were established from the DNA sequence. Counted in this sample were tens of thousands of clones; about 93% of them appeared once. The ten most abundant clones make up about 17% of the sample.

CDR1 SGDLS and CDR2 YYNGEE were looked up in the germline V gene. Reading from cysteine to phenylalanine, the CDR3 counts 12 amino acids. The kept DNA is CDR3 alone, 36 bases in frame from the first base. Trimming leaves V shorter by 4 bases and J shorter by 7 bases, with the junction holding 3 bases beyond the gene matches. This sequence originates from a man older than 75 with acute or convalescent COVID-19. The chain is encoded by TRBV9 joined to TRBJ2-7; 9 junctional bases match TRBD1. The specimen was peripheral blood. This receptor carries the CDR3 CASSQTGGEQYF. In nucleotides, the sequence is TGTGCCAGCAGCCAGACAGGGGGGGAGCAGTACTTC.